The T cell receptor beta chain described here comes from a study of blood T cell repertoires in COVID-19. This CDR3 spans 15 amino acids. V was pared by 6 bases and J by 2 bases, with 13 bases between. Germline-derived CDR1 and CDR2 are MNHEY and SVGAGI. Study processing details: Reference gene primer amplification gave nucleated cell count estimates. Generated by immunoSEQ multiplex PCR, the TCRdb table keeps only in-frame clones and is missing some. D and trimming come from the DNA, and the V and J calls and clone size come from that table. Of fewer than 400,000 clones in the sample, 70% to 90% were seen once. Everyone who took part was 18 to 89 years old, and they came from about 25 US areas. Allocation to cohorts depended on clinical history reported by the participants.

The sequencing sample was made of PBMCs or T cells enriched from blood (not recorded which). This chain joins TRBV6-5 and TRBJ1-4; weak D call: TRBD1 (6 bases). The origin of this receptor is a man aged 25-45 years who had recovered from COVID-19. The CDR3 nucleotides are TGTGCCAGCAGGCGGGCAGGGGAGACTAATGAAAAACTGTTTTTT. As protein: CASRRAGETNEKLFF.